Detailed here is one T cell receptor beta chain. Its antigen is still unknown. These data belong to a study of CXCR3-negative and CXCR3-positive naive CD8 T cells. Study findings and constraints: Memory, not naive, CXCR3-negative and CXCR3-positive cells differed in TRBV-TRBJ usage. When CXCR3-positive naive cells were set against CXCR3-negative naive cells, the former had more hydrophobic TRB CDR3s.

The CDR3 has 17 amino acids. Germline loops: CDR1 SGHVS, CDR2 FNYEAQ. UMI-tagged TRB cDNA libraries were built via 5' RACE. TCRdb reanalyzed the 5' RACE reads, giving one entry per CDR3 protein sequence and no DNA. The table lists under 85,000 distinct CDR3 sequences. This chain links TRBV7-6 with TRBJ2-2; as DNA is missing, the TRBD2 call by TCRdb cannot be tested. Sequencing was performed on naive CXCR3+ CD8+ T cells from blood. Subset specified: CD45RO-CCR7+CD27+CD95- naive CD8+ T cells expressing CXCR3 (TNR3+). This sequence was found in a human donor in good health. Some clones in this sample may be carry-over from other donors' samples. The CDR3 region is CASRDGTSGGPPGELFF.